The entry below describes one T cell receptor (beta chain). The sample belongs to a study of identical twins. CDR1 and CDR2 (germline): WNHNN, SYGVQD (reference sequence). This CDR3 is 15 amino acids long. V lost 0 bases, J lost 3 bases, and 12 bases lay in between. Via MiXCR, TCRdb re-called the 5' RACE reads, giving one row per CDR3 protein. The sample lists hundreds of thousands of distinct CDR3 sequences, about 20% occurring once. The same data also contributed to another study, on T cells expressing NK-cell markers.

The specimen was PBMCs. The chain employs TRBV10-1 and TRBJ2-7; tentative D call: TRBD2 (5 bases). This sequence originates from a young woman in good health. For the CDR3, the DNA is TGCGCCAGCAGTGAGTCCCGGACGGGGATCTACGAGCAGTACTTC. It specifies CASSESRTGIYEQYF.